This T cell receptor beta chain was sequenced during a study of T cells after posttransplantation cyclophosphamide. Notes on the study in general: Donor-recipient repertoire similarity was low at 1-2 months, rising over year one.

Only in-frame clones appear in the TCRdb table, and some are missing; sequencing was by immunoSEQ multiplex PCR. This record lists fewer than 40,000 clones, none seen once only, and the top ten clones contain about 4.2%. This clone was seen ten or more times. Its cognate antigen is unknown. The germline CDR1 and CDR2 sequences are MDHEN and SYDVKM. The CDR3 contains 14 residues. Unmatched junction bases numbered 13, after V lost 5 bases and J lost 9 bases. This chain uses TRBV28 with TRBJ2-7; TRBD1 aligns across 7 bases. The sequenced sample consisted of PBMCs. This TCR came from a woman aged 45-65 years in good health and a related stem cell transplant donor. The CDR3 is CASSPRDSPFPQYF. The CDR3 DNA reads TGTGCCAGCAGTCCCCGGGACAGCCCGTTCCCGCAGTACTTC.